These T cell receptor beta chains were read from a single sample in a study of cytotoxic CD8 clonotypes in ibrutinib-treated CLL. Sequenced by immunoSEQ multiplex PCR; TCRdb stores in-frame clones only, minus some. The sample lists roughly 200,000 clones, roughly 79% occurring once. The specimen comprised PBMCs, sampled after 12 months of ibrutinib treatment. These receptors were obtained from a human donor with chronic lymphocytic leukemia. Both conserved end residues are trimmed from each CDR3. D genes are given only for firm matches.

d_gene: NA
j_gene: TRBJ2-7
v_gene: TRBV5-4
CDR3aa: ASSLSLGPTSTYEQY

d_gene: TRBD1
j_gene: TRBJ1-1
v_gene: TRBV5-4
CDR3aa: ASSPRDRGTEAF

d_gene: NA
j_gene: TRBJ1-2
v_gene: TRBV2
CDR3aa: ASTPQSGTFYGYT

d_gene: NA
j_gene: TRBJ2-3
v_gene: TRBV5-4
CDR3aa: ATLGPTDTQY

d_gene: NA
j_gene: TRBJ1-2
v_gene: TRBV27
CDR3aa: ASSSRWGSYGYT

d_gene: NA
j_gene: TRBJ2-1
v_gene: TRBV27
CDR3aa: ASSLTLGEQF

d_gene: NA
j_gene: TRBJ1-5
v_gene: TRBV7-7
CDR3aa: ASSLGFGQPQH

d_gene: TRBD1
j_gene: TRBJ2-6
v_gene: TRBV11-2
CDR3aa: ASRSGTGVSGANVLT

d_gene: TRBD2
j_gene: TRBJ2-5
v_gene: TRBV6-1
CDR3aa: ASSGQRGYQETQY

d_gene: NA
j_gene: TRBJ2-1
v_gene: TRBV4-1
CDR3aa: ASSQDGQGGWDEQF

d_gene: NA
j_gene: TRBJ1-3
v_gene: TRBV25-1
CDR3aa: ASTSMGTSSGNTIY

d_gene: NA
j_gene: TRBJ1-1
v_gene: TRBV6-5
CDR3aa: ASSYRQSEAF

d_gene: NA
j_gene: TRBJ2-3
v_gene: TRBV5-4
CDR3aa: ASSLGGAGDTQY

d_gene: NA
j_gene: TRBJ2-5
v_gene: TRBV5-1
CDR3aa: ASSLGALARSETQY

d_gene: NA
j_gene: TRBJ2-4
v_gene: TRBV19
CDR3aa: ASSISPVNNIQY

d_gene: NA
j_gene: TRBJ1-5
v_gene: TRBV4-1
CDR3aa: ASSPTFMSNQPQH

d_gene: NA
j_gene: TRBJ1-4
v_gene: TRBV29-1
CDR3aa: SVASLPGEKLF

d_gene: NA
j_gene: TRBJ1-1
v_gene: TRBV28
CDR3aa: ASSLIQAGTEAF

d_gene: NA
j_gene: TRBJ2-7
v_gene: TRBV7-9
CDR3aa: ASSLGGVQY

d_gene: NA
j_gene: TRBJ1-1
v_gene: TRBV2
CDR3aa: ASQRGARVTEAF

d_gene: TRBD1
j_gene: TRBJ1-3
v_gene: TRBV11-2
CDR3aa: ASSTGALSGNTIY

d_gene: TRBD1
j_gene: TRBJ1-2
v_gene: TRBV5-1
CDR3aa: ASSLTGEFYGYT

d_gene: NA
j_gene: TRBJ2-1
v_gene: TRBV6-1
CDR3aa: ASSESGYSYNEQF

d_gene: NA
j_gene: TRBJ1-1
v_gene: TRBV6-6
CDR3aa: ASSYGEGLNTEAF

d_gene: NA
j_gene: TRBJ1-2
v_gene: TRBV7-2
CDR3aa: ASSLGVDYGYT

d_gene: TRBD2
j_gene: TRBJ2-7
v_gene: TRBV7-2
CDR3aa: ASRLAGAYEQY

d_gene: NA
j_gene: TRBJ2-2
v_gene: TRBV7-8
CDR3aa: ASSLTPEGVTGELF

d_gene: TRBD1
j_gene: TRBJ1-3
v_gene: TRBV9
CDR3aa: ASSAGQAGNTIY

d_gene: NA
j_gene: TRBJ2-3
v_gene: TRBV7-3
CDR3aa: ASSNNRNTDTQY

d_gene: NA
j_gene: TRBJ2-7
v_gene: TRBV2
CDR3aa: ASSGQVLSYEQY

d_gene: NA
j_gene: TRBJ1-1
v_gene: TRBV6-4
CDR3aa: ASSAQPNTEAF

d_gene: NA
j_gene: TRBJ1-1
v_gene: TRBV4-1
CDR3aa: ASSRGQSTEAF

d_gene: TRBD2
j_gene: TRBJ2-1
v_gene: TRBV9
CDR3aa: ARSSWGGGHSYNEQF

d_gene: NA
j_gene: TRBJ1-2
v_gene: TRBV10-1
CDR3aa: ASSEAKTYGYT

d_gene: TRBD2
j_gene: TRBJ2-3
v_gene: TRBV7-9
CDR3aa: ASSHSRLAGGLDTQY

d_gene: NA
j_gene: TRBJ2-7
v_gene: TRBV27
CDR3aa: ASTSGKGPYEQY

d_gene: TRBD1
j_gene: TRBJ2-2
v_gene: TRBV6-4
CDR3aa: ASSHRQGGAPGELF

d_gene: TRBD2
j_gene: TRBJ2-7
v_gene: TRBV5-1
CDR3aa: ASSGFGGDYEQY

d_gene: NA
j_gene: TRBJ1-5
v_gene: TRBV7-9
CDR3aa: ASSLSPLNQPQH

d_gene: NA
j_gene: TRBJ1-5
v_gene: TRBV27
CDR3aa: ASSLNGNQPQH

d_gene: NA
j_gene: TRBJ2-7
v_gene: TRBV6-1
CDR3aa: ASSVQDSGNYEQY

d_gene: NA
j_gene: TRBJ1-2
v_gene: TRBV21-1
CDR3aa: ASRTPPQEDPARVYYGYT

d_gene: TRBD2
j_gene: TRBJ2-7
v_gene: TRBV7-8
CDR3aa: ASSAIAGPAYEQY

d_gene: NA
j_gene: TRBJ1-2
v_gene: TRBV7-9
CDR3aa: ASSSQGGGYT

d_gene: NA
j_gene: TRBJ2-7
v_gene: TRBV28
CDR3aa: ASSFRGDSSYEQY

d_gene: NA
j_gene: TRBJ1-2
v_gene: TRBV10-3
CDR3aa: AISENSGVGYT

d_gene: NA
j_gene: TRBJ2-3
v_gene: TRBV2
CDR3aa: ASSAGADTDTQY

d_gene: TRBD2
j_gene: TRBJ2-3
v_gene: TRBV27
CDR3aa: ASSRTPPSGSGRTDTQY

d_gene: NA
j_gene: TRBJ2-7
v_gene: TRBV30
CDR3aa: AWSRGATYEQY

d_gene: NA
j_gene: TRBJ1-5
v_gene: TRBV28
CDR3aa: ASSFRQGTWQPQH

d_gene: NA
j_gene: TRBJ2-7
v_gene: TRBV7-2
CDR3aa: ASSLVVGNEQY

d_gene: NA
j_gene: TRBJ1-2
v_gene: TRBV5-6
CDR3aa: ASSLVAGRGRGYT

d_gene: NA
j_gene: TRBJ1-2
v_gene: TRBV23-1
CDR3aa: ASSQQPPWPGYT

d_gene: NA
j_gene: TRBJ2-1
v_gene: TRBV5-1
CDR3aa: ASSFGQDSYNEQF

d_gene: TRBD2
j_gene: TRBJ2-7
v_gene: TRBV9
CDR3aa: ASSVPGGLAGRSSYEQY